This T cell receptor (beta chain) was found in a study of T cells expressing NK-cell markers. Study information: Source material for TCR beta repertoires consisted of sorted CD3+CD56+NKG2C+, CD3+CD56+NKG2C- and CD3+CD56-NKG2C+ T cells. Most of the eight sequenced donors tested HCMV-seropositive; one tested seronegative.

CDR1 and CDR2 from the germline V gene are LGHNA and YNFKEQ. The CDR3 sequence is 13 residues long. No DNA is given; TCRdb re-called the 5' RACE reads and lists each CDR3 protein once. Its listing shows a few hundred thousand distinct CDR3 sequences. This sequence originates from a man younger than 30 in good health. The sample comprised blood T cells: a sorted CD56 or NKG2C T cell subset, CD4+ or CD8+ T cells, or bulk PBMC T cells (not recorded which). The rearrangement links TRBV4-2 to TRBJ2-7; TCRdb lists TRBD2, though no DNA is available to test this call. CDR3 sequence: CASSQQRAYEQYF.